This TCR beta chain was found in a study of shared clonotypes between healthy human individuals. The sample holds one count of this clone. A junction boundary mismatches the germline segment, possibly from a read error. This CDR3 has 14 residues. Germline values: CDR1 MNHEY, CDR2 SVGAGI. This table comes from immunoSEQ multiplex PCR, and its TCRdb copy is limited to in-frame clones, with some not included. The sample contains around 690,000 clones, 90% of which appear only once. This chain uses TRBV6-5 with TRBJ1-1; D not resolved. The source of this sequence is a man aged 18 to 29 in good health. Some clones in this sample may be carry-over from other donors' samples. Sequenced sample: memory CD8+ T cells from PBMCs. Subset noted: CD45RO+ cells pooled with CCR7-negative TemRA cells. The DNA of the CDR3 is TGTGCCAGCCGTTACGATCCGGAGGACACTGAAGCTTTCTTT. It translates to CASRYDPEDTEAFF.